This TCR beta chain is drawn from a study of CD8+ T cells in alopecia areata. Indicated treatment: oral pan-JAK inhibitor, 5-10 mg twice daily. Peripheral blood and lesional scalp punch biopsies were taken from alopecia areata patients. About this clone: Its antigen is unknown.

Extraction of RNA preceded its reverse transcription into cDNA, which served as the sequencing template. Clones were read by immunoSEQ multiplex PCR, and TCRdb kept only the in-frame ones, dropping some. Of around 100,000 clones in the sample, 56% are singletons; the top ten hold about 3.7%. Findings and limits, study-wide: Significant decreases in scalp clonality and expanded CD8+ clones followed tofacitinib treatment. The study found TCR sharing across patients less clear than in mice, possibly for HLA reasons. The study found higher clonality in lesional than normal scalp, especially in alopecia totalis/universalis.

With V trimmed by 2 bases and J by 7 bases, 19 bases remained unmatched. The germline CDR1 and CDR2 sequences are SEHNR and FQNEAQ (reference sequence). The CDR3 extends over 18 amino acids. The sequenced sample was CD4+ T cells sorted from blood, obtained at week 24, from a patient treated with tofacitinib. The chain employs TRBV7-9 and TRBJ2-5; TRBD1 matches at 7 bases. The source is a human donor with alopecia areata. The CDR3 DNA is TGTGCCAGCAGCTTAAGGGGCATCGGACAGGACGGATTTGGGACCCAGTACTTC. Translated: CASSLRGIGQDGFGTQYF.